The rows below give T cell receptor beta chains drawn from one sample of a study of Tregs in tolerant kidney transplant recipients. Produced via immunoSEQ multiplex PCR; TCRdb's table is partial and in-frame only. The sample lists around 50,000 clones; about 86% were seen once. The specimen was CD4+ T cells from blood. Receptors originate from a human donor in good health. Both conserved end residues are part of each CDR3.

J gene: TRBJ1-1
V gene: TRBV14
CDR3 protein: CASSQDLHGEAFF

J gene: TRBJ2-5
V gene: TRBV6-5
CDR3 protein: CASRRPGQRETQYF

J gene: TRBJ2-2
V gene: TRBV5-1
CDR3 protein: CASSSRGHPGDTGELFF

J gene: TRBJ2-7
V gene: TRBV7-2
CDR3 protein: CASSIFSLEGQGYYEQYF

J gene: TRBJ1-4
V gene: TRBV27
CDR3 protein: CASSPYQGNNEKLFF

J gene: TRBJ2-3
V gene: TRBV18
CDR3 protein: CASSPPRGGRSTDTQYF

J gene: TRBJ2-7
V gene: TRBV19
CDR3 protein: CASSGTGSNEQYF

J gene: TRBJ2-3
V gene: TRBV27
CDR3 protein: CASSGLAGSSTDTQYF

J gene: TRBJ2-5
V gene: TRBV11-2
CDR3 protein: CASSPGTKLGETQYF

J gene: TRBJ2-3
V gene: TRBV7-8
CDR3 protein: CASSIGLEATDTQYF

J gene: TRBJ2-7
V gene: TRBV11-3
CDR3 protein: CASSHTRQRDDEQYF

J gene: TRBJ1-6
V gene: TRBV6-1
CDR3 protein: CASSEELTRGTVFDGYSPLHF

J gene: TRBJ2-2
V gene: TRBV11-3
CDR3 protein: CASSPTSGGNTGELFF

J gene: TRBJ2-7
V gene: TRBV19
CDR3 protein: CASSTWQGAPPREQYF

J gene: TRBJ1-1
V gene: TRBV11-3
CDR3 protein: CASSSGLVPGDTEAFF

J gene: TRBJ2-7
V gene: TRBV19
CDR3 protein: CASSITAGGPYEQYF

J gene: TRBJ2-1
V gene: TRBV5-4
CDR3 protein: CASSLDGQGAGNEQFF

J gene: TRBJ2-7
V gene: TRBV7-2
CDR3 protein: CASSPRPWGGPGDEQYF

J gene: TRBJ2-1
V gene: TRBV9
CDR3 protein: CASSVDFGAQFF

J gene: TRBJ1-5
V gene: TRBV5-5
CDR3 protein: CASSPIRGTGDSYSNQPQHF

J gene: TRBJ2-5
V gene: TRBV25-1
CDR3 protein: CASRQGQETQYF

J gene: TRBJ2-7
V gene: TRBV5-4
CDR3 protein: CASSLEATSYEQYF

J gene: TRBJ2-5
V gene: TRBV19
CDR3 protein: CASSIDSNRLGFAETQYF

J gene: TRBJ2-3
V gene: TRBV4-2
CDR3 protein: CASSQRGSGGITDTQYF

J gene: TRBJ1-1
V gene: TRBV18
CDR3 protein: CASSPPVGGGDLSTTEAFF

J gene: TRBJ1-5
V gene: TRBV19
CDR3 protein: CASSMEGFHQPQHF